This T cell receptor beta chain was captured in a study of beta chain features in type 1 diabetes. The wider study: Healthy donors resembled patients in age, gender and cell yields. Study-wide results and caveats: Insertions were fewer and deletions more numerous at VDJ junctions in type 1 diabetes patients. Patients with Type 1 diabetes showed moderately but significantly shorter TCRB CDR3s in all four CD4+ subsets. The naive, central memory and Treg TCRB repertoires of patients appeared to be more similar to one another than those of healthy donors.

Germline V gene lookup returns CDR1 SGHDN and CDR2 FVKESK. The CDR3 is 14 amino acids. V lost 5 bases to trimming and J lost 2 bases, with 13 bases between them. Regarding this clone: The antigen is unknown.

Since all of the isolated RNA was reverse transcribed, expressed TCRB transcripts were what got sequenced. Profiling relied on immunoSEQ multiplex PCR, and the TCRdb table lists in-frame clones only, not all of them. The sample includes approximately 360,000 clones, approximately 12% of them seen just once. The chain uses TRBV14 and TRBJ2-7; D is perhaps TRBD1 (5 bases). Sequences were obtained from naive CD4+ T cells from blood. The clonotype originates from a woman between 18 and 29 years old with type 1 diabetes. The CDR3 protein is CASSALDRPYEQYF. CDR3 sequence (DNA): TGTGCCAGCAGCGCCTTAGACAGACCCTACGAGCAGTACTTC.